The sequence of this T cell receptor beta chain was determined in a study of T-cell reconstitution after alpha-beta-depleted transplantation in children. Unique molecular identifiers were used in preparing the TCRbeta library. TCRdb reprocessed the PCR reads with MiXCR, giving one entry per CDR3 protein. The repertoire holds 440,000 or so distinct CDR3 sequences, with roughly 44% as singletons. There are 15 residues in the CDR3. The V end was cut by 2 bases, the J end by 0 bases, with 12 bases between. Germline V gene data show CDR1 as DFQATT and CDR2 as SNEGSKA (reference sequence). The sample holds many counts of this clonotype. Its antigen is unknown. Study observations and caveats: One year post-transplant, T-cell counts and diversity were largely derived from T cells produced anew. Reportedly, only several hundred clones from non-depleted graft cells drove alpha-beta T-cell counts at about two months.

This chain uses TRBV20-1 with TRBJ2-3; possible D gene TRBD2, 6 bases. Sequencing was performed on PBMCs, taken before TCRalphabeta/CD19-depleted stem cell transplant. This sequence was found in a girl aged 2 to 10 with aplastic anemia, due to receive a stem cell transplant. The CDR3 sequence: CSARPLSGSTDTQYF. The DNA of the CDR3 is TGCAGTGCTAGACCCCTTAGCGGAAGCACAGATACGCAGTATTTT.